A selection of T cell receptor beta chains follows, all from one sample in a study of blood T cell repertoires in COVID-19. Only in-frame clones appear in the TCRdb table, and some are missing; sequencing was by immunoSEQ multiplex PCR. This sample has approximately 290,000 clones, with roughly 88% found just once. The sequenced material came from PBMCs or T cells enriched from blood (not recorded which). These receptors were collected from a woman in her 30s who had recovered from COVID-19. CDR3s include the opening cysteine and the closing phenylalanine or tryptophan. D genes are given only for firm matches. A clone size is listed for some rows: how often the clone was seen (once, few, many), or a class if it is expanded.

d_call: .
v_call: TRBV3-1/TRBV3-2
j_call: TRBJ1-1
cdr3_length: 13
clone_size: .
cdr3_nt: TGTGCCAGCAGCCCAGGGATGAACACTGAAGCTTTCTTT
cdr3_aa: CASSPGMNTEAFF

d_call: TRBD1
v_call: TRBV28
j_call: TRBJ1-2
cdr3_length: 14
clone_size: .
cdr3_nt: TGTGCCAGCAGCTATCCGACAGGGAAAAAAGGCTACACCTTC
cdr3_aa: CASSYPTGKKGYTF

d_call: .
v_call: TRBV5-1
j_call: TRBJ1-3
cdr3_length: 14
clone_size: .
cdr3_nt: TGCGCCAGCAGCCTAGGACAGAGAGGAAACACCATATATTTT
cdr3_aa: CASSLGQRGNTIYF

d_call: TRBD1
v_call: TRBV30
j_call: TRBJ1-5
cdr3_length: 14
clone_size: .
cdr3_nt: TGTGCCTGGAGGAACTCTCAGGGGGATCAGCCCCAGCATTTT
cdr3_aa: CAWRNSQGDQPQHF

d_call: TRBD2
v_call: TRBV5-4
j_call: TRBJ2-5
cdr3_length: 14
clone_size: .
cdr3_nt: TGTGCCAGCAGCTCGGCGGGGGGAAGGGAGACCCAGTACTTC
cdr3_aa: CASSSAGGRETQYF

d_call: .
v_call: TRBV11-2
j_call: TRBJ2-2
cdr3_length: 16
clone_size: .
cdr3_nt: TGTGCCAGCAGCCCCGGGGTGATGTGGGACACCGGGGAGCTGTTTTTT
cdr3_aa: CASSPGVMWDTGELFF

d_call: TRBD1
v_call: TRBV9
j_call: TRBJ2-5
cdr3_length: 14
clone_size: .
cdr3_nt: TGTGCCAGCAGCGCCCGGGACAGCCAAGAGACCCAGTACTTC
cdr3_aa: CASSARDSQETQYF

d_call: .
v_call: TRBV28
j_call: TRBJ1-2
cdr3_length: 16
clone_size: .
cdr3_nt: TGTGCCAGCAGTTTATCGCGACAGCCAGGGGCCTATGGCTACACCTTC
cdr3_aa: CASSLSRQPGAYGYTF

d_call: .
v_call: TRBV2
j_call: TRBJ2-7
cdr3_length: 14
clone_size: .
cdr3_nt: TGTGCCAGCAGTGATGAGGAGGGCCCCTACGAGCAGTACTTC
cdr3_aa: CASSDEEGPYEQYF

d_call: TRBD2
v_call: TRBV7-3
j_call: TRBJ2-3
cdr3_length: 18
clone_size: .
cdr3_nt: TGTGCCAGCAGCCCAAAGCGCCGACTAGCGGGAGCGACAGATACGCAGTATTTT
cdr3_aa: CASSPKRRLAGATDTQYF

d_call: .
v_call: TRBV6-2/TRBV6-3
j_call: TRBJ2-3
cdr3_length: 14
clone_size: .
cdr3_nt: TGTGCCAGCAGTTGGCAGGGGCGGACAGATACGCAGTATTTT
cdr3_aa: CASSWQGRTDTQYF

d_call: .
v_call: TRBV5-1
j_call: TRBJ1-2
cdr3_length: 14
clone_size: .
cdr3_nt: TGCGCCAGCAGCTGGGCAGGGGATGACTATGGCTACACCTTC
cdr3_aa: CASSWAGDDYGYTF

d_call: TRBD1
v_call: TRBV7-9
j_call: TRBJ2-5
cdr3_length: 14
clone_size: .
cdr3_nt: TGTGCCAGCATGGAAGGGACAGTTCAAGAGACCCAGTACTTC
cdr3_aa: CASMEGTVQETQYF

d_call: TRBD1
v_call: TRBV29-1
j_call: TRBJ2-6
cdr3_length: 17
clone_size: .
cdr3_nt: TGCAGCGTTGGCCCCCCGGGACAGAGCTCTGGGGCCAACGTCCTGACTTTC
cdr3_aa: CSVGPPGQSSGANVLTF

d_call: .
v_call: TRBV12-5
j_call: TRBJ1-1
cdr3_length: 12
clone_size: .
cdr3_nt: TGTGCTAGTGGCCGGGGGGTCACTGAAGCTTTCTTT
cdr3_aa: CASGRGVTEAFF

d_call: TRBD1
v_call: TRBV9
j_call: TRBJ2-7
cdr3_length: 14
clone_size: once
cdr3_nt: TGTGCCAGCAGCCCGCGGACAGGGCTGGACGAGCAGTACTTC
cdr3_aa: CASSPRTGLDEQYF

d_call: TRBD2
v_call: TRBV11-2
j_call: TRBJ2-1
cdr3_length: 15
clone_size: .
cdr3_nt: TGTGCCAGCAGACCTGGGACTAGCGGGAGTAGTGAGCAGTTCTTC
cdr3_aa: CASRPGTSGSSEQFF

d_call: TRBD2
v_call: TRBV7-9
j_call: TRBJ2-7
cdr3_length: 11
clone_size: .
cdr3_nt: TGTGCCGCCGGGGCGGGGGGGGAGCAGTACTTC
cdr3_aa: CAAGAGGEQYF

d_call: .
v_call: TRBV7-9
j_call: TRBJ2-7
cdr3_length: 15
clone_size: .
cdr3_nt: TGTGCCAGCAGCTTATCTGGTAGCGGCACCTACGAGCAGTACTTC
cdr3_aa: CASSLSGSGTYEQYF

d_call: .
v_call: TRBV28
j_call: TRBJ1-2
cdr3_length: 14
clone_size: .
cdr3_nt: TGTGCCAGCAGACCTGACAGAGAATACTATGGCTACACCTTC
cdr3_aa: CASRPDREYYGYTF

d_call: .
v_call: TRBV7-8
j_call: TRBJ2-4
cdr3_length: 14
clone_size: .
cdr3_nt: TGTGCCAGCAGCATACCCGGACTCCCCCGAATTCAGTACTTC
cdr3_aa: CASSIPGLPRIQYF

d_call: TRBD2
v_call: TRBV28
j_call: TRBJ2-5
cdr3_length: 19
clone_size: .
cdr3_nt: TGTGCCAGCAGTTTATGGCCGGGACTAGCGGGAGTGAGAGAAGAGACCCAGTACTTC
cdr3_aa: CASSLWPGLAGVREETQYF

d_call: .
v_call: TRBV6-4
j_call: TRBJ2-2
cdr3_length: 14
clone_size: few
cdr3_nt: TGTGCCAGCAGTGAATCGGAGGACACCGGGGAGCTGTTTTTT
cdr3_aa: CASSESEDTGELFF

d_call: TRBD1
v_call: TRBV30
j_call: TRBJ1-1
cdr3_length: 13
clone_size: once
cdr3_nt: TGTGCCTGGCAAAGACAGGGGAACACTGAAGCTTTCTTT
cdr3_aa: CAWQRQGNTEAFF

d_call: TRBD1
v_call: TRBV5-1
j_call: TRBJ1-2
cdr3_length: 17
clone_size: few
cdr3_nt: TGCGCCAGCAGCTTGGGGGGGACAGGTGCTCGCGGCTATGGCTACACCTTC
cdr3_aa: CASSLGGTGARGYGYTF

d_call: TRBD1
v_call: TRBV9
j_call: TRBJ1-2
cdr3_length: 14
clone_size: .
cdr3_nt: TGTGCCACCGCGGGAGGAGGGGGCAACTATGGCTACACCTTC
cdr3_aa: CATAGGGGNYGYTF

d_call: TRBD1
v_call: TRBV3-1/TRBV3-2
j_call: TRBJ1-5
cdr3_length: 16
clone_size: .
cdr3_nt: TGTGCCAGCAGCCAAGGAGGACAGGGAGCCAATCAGCCCCAGCATTTT
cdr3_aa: CASSQGGQGANQPQHF

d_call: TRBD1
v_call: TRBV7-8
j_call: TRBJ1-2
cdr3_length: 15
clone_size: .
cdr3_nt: TGTGCCAGCAGCTACCGGGACAGGGGGAAGTATGGCTACACCTTC
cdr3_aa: CASSYRDRGKYGYTF

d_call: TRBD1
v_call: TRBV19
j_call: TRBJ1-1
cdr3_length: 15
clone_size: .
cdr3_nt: TGTGCCAGTAGTAAACCACAGGGGCTGAACACTGAAGCTTTCTTT
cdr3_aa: CASSKPQGLNTEAFF

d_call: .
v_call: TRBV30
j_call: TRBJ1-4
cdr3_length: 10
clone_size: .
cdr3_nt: TGTGCCATAAACAGGGAAAAACTGTTTTTT
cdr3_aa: CAINREKLFF

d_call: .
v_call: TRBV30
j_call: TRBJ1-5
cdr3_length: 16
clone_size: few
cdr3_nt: TGTGCCTGGAGTGTACCGTCAGGTCTTAGCAATCAGCCCCAGCATTTT
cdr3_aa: CAWSVPSGLSNQPQHF

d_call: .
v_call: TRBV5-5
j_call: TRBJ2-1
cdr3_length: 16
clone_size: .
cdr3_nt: TGTGCCAGCAGCTTGGACGACTTGGGCTCCTACAATGAGCAGTTCTTC
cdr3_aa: CASSLDDLGSYNEQFF

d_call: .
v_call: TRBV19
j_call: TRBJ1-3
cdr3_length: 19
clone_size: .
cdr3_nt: TGTGCCAGTAGTCTTCAAGGGAGGTCCTCCCCAAGCTCTGGAAACACCATATATTTT
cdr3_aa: CASSLQGRSSPSSGNTIYF

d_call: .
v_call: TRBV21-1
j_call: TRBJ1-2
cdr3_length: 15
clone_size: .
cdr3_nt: TGTGCCAACCTCGGACAGGGGGCGCCTAACTATGGCTACACCTTC
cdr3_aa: CANLGQGAPNYGYTF

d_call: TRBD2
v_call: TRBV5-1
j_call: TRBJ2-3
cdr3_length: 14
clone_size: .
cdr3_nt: TGCGCCAGCAGCTTCAGGGAGGGGACAGATACGCAGTATTTT
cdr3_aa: CASSFREGTDTQYF

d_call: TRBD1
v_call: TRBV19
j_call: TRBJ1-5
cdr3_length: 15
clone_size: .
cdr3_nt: TGTGCCAGTAGTATTGGGACAGGTAGCAATCAGCCCCAGCATTTT
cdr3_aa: CASSIGTGSNQPQHF

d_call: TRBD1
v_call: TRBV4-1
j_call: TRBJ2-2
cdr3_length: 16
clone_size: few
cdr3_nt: TGCGCCAGCAGCCTTCTCGGGACAGAGAACACCGGGGAGCTGTTTTTT
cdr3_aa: CASSLLGTENTGELFF

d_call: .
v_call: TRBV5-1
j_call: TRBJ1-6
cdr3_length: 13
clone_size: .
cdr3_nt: TGCGCCACCAAGCCCAGGGAAAATTCACCCCTCCACTTT
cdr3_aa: CATKPRENSPLHF

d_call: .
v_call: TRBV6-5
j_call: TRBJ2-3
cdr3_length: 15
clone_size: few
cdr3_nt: TGTGCCAGCAGTTACGCACTAGCTCCTGCAGATACGCAGTATTTT
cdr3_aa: CASSYALAPADTQYF